The 5 T cell receptor beta chains in this list originate from one sample, sequenced in a study of blood T cell repertoires in COVID-19. This table comes from immunoSEQ multiplex PCR, and its TCRdb copy is limited to in-frame clones, with some not included. This table holds 84,000 or so clones, 87% found once. Material: peripheral blood. The receptors originated from a man aged 60 to 69 with acute or convalescent COVID-19.

The chain carries TRBV18 and TRBJ2-3; 9 positions agree with TRBD2. The CDR3 is 18 residues long. CDR1 KGHSH and CDR2 LQKENI come from the germline V gene. V lost 2 bases, J lost 7 bases, and 16 bases stayed unmatched. CDR3 nucleotide sequence: TGTGCCAGCTCACCAAATCAAGCGGGGGGCTTGGGCGTGAATACGCAGTATTTT. Encoded protein: CASSPNQAGGLGVNTQYF.

V and J are TRBV19 and TRBJ1-1; D perhaps matches TRBD1 (5 bases). Germline V CDR1 and CDR2: LNHDA, SQIVND (reference sequence). CDR3 size: 14 residues. Trimming cost V 3 bases and J 5 bases, with 13 bases left between them. The DNA for the CDR3 is TGTGCCAGTAGTATGGCCAGGGTGAGAACTGAAGCTTTCTTT. As protein: CASSMARVRTEAFF.

The chain is built from TRBV10-3 and TRBJ1-5; D ambiguous. There are 13 residues in the CDR3. The germline V and J ends were trimmed by 0 bases and 4 bases, with 4 bases remaining between them. Per the germline V gene, CDR1 is ENHRY and CDR2 is SYGVKD. The CDR3 region is CAISESENQPQHF. DNA of the CDR3: TGTGCCATCAGTGAGTCAGAGAATCAGCCCCAGCATTTT.

A few counts support this clone. The chain joins TRBV11-2 to TRBJ2-1, with 9 nucleotides matching TRBD1. This CDR3 region has 14 residues. Germline CDR1 is SGHAT and CDR2 is FQNNGV. V dropped 5 bases and J dropped 2; count of bases not matched to a gene: 1. The CDR3 protein is CASSRDRAYNEQFF. CDR3 in DNA: TGTGCCAGCAGCCGGGACAGGGCCTACAATGAGCAGTTCTTC.

The rearrangement joins TRBV27 to TRBJ1-2; a weak D match, TRBD1 (5 bases). The germline gives CDR1 MNHEY, CDR2 SMNVEV (reference sequence). The CDR3 loop spans 14 amino acids. V was shortened by 2 bases and J by 7 bases, with 14 bases between the two germline ends. CDR3 residues: CASSLMGGWSGYTF. CDR3 sequence (DNA): TGTGCCAGCAGTTTAATGGGGGGGTGGAGTGGCTACACCTTC.